This TCR beta chain was identified during a study of stem cell transplantation in POMP-related autoinflammatory disease (dated by TCRdb to about 2021). Study-wide context: According to the study's hypothesis, the TRB repertoire gets skewed because defective thymoproteasomes impair MHC class I-dependent CD8+ T-cell differentiation and positive selection. Before transplant, CD4+ naive T-cell skewing, low CD8+ T-cell proportions, and reduced T-cell cytokine secretion were observed in patients. High-throughput TRB sequencing assessed how POMP deficiency affects T-cell receptor beta repertoire diversity and CDR3 characteristics. General study outcomes and caveats: PRAID patients trended toward lower TRB diversity and higher clonality across all analyzed T-cell subsets. PRAID patients showed a restricted number of unique TRB V-J gene pairings. In PRAID patients, the trend toward lower diversity and increased clonality reached statistical significance only for regulatory T cells.

A single count supports this clone. There is no known antigen for this receptor. No base quality values were provided; no much bigger clone lies one nucleotide off. Libraries came from the immunoSEQ multiplex PCR assay. The paper's processing steps were these. Repertoire diversity was quantified with Shannon entropy, accounting for clonal size distribution. The Gini-Simpson index (Simpson_1-D) was used to measure inequality of clonotype distribution. This immuneACCESS table, as held by TCRdb, lists in-frame sequences with V and J called but not all clones. Of the missing ones, under half trace to an unresolved V gene in checked studies; the others have no known cause. D and trimming were read from the DNA, whereas the V and J calls and clone size are those reported in that table. The sample table shows some 11,000 clones, and around nine tenths are seen once. The top ten hold 50% to 65% of the sample.

Measured from the cysteine to the phenylalanine, the CDR3 is 22 residues long. The sequence is cut down to CDR3 DNA, 66 bases in frame from base 1. At the junction V is shortened by 5 bases and J by 2 bases; bases outside the gene matches: 20. The CDR1 and CDR2 encoded by the germline V gene are MDHEN and SYDVKM. What this sample's time point label stands for: before hematopoietic stem cell transplant. PRAID was marked by prominent immunodeficiency together with autoinflammation. Prior to TRB sequencing, T-cell subsets (conventional T cells, CD8+ T cells, regulatory T cells, T follicular helper cells) were sorted.

The source material was CD8+ T cells from PBMCs, sampled before stem cell transplantation. In this chain, TRBV28 is recombined with TRBJ2-4; TRBD2 fits 14 bases in the junction. This sequence was found in a human donor with POMP-related autoinflammation and immune dysregulation (PRAID). The CDR3 in this case is CASSTYTVSGTSGSGTKNIQYF. The DNA sequence is TGTGCCAGCAGTACCTACACAGTATCCGGGACTAGCGGGAGTGGAACCAAAAACATTCAGTACTTC.